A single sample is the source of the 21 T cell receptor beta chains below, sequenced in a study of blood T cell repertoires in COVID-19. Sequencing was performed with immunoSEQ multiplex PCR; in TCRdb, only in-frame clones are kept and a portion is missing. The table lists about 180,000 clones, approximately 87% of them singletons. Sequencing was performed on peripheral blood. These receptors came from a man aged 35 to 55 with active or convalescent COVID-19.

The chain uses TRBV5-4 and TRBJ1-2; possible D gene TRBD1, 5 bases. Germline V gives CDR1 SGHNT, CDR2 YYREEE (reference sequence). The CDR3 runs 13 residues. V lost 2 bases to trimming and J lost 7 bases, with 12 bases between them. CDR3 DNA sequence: TGTGCCAGCAGCTTCTGGCAGGGCCTTGGCTACACCTTC. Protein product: CASSFWQGLGYTF. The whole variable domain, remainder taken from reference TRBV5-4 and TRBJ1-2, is ETGVTQSPTHLIKTRGQQVTLRCSSQSGHNTVSWYQQALGQGPQFIFQYYREEENGRGNFPPRFSGLQFPNYSSELNVNALELDDSALYLCASSFWQGLGYTFGSGTRLTVV.

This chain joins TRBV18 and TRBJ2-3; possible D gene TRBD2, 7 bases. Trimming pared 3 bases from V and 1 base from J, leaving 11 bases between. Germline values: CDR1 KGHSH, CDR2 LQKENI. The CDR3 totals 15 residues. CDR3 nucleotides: TGTGCCAGCTCACCGGGGGGGCCCCGCACAGATACGCAGTATTTT. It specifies CASSPGGPRTDTQYF.

This CDR3 reads CASSVGGTANYGYTF. In nucleotides, the CDR3 is TGTGCCAGCAGCGTAGGCGGGACTGCTAACTATGGCTACACCTTC. The chain joins TRBV9 to TRBJ1-2; a weak D match, TRBD1 (5 bases). V lost 0 bases to trimming and J lost 0 bases, with 9 bases between them. This CDR3 contains 15 residues. The V gene's germline CDR1 is SGDLS and CDR2 YYNGEE.

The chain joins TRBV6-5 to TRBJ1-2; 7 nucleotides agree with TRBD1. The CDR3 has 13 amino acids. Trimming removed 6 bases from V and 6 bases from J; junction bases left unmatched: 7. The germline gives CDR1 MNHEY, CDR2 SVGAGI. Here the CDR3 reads CASRRQGFNGYTF. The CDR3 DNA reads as TGTGCCAGCAGACGACAGGGATTCAATGGCTACACCTTC.

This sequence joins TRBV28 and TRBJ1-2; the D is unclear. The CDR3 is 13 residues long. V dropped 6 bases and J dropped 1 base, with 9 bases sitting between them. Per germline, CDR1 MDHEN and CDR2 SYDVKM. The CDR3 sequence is CASSPTNNYGYTF. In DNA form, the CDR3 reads TGTGCCAGCAGCCCAACAAATAACTATGGCTACACCTTC.

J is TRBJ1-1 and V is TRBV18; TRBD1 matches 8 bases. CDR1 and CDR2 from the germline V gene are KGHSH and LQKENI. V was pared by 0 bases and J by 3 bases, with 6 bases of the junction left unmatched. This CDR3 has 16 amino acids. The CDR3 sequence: CASSPPAGGRDTEAFF. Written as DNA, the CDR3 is TGTGCCAGCTCACCACCCGCAGGGGGCCGGGACACTGAAGCTTTCTTT.

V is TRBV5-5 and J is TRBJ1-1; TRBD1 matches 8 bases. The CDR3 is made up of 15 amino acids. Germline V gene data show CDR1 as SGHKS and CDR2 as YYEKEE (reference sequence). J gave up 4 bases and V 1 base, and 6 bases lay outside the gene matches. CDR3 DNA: TGTGCCAGCAGCTTGATGCCTACAGGGGGCACTGAAGCTTTCTTT. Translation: CASSLMPTGGTEAFF.

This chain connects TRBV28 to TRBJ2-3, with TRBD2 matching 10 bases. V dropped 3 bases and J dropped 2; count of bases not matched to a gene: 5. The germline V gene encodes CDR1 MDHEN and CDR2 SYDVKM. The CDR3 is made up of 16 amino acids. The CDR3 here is CASSFPGLADTDTQYF. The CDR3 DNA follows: TGTGCCAGCAGTTTCCCTGGACTAGCGGACACAGATACGCAGTATTTT.

CDR3 sequence (DNA): TGTGCCAGCAGCCGCCGGGGTTATGGTGATAATTCACCCCTCCACTTT. It is translated as CASSRRGYGDNSPLHF. The rearrangement uses TRBV5-8 and TRBJ1-6; D remains unclear. The V and J ends lost 4 bases and 5 bases respectively, with 16 bases between them. Germline V CDR1 and CDR2: SGHTS, YDEGEE. This CDR3 spans 16 amino acids.

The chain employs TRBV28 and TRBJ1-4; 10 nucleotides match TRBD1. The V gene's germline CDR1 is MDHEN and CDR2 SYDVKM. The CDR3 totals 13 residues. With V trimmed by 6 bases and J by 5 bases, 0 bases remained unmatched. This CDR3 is CASRTGGNEKLFF. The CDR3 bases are TGTGCCAGCAGGACAGGGGGCAATGAAAAACTGTTTTTT. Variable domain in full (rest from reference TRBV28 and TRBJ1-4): DVKVTQSSRYLVKRTGEKVFLECVQDMDHENMFWYRQDPGLGLRLIYFSYDVKMKEKGDIPEGYSVSREKKERFSLILESASTNQTSMYLCASRTGGNEKLFFGSGTQLSVL.

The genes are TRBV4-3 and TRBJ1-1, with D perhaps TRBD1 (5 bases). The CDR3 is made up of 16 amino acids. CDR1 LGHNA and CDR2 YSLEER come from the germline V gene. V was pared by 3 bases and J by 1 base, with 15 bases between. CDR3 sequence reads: CASSHDGGVRNTEAFF. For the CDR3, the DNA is TGCGCCAGCAGCCACGATGGGGGGGTTAGGAACACTGAAGCTTTCTTT.

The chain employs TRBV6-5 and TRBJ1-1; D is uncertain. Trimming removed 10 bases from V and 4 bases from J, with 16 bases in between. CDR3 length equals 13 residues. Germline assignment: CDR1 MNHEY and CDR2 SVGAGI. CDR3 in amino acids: CATRRGEATEAFF. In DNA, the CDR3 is TGTGCCACCAGGCGGGGAGAGGCCACTGAAGCTTTCTTT.

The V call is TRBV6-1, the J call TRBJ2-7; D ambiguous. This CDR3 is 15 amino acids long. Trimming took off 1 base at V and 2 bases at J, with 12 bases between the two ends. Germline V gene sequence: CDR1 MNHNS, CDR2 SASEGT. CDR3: CASSEVGSYAYEQYF. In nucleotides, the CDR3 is TGTGCCAGCAGTGAAGTCGGGTCGTATGCCTACGAGCAGTACTTC.

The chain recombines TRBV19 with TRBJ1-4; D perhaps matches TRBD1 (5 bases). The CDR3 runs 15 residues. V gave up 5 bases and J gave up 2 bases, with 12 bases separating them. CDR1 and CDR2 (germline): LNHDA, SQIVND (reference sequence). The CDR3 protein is CASSPLPGTNEKLFF. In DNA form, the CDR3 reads TGTGCCAGTAGTCCGCTCCCAGGGACTAATGAAAAACTGTTTTTT. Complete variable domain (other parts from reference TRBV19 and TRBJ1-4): DGGITQSPKYLFRKEGQNVTLSCEQNLNHDAMYWYRQDPGQGLRLIYYSQIVNDFQKGDIAEGYSVSREKKESFPLTVTSAQKNPTAFYLCASSPLPGTNEKLFFGSGTQLSVL.

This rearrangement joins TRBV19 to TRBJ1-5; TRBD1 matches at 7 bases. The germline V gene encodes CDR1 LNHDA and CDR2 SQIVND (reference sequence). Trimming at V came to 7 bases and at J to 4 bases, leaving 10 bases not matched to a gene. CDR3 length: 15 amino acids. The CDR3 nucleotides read TGTGCCAGTACCCCTTCGACAGGGCCAAATCAGCCCCAGCATTTT. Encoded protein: CASTPSTGPNQPQHF. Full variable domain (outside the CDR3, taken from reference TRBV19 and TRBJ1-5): DGGITQSPKYLFRKEGQNVTLSCEQNLNHDAMYWYRQDPGQGLRLIYYSQIVNDFQKGDIAEGYSVSREKKESFPLTVTSAQKNPTAFYLCASTPSTGPNQPQHFGDGTRLSIL.

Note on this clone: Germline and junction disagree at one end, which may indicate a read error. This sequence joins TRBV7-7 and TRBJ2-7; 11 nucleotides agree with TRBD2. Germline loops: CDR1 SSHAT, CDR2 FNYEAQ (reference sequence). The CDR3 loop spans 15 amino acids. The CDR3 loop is CASSLTSGGEYEQYF. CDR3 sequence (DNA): TGTGCTAGCAGCTTAACTAGCGGGGGAGAATACGAGCAGTACTTC.

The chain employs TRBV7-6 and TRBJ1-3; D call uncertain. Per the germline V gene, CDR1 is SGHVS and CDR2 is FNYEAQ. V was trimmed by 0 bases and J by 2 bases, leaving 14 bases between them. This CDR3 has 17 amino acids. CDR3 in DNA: TGTGCCAGCAGCTTAGCCCCACGAGGCCGAACTGGAAACACCATATATTTT. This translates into CASSLAPRGRTGNTIYF.

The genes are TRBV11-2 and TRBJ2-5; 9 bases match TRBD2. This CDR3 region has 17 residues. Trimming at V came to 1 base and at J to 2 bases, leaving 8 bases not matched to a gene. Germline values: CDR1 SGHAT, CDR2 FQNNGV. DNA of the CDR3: TGTGCCAGCAGCTTAGTAGGTACTAGCGGGCCACAAGAGACCCAGTACTTC. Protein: CASSLVGTSGPQETQYF.

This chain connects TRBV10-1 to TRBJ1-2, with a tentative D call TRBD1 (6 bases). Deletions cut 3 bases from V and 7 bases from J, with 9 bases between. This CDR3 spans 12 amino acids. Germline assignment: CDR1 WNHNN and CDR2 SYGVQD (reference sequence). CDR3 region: CASSETGSGYTF. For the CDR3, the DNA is TGCGCCAGCAGTGAAACAGGGTCTGGCTACACCTTC.

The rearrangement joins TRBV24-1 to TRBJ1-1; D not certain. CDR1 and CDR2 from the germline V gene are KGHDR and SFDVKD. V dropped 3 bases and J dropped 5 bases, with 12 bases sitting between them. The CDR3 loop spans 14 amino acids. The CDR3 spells CATSDAGRNTEAFF. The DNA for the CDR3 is TGTGCCACCAGTGATGCGGGGAGGAATACTGAAGCTTTCTTT.

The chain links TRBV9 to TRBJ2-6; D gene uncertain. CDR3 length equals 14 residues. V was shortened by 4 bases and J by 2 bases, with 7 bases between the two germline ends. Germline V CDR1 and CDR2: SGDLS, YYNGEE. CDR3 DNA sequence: TGTGCCAGCAGCCCCGCTACTGGGGCCAACGTCCTGACTTTC. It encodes CASSPATGANVLTF.